This entry describes one T cell receptor beta chain. Using immunoSEQ multiplex PCR, the repertoire was profiled, and TCRdb retains in-frame clones only, with some absent. The profile covers some 740,000 clones, with around 93% appearing a single time and 20% to 30% taken by the ten largest. Naive CD8 cells lacked CD45RO, underwent positive selection for CCR7 and left out terminally differentiated effector memory CD45RA+ cells. The record originates from a study of shared clonotypes between healthy human individuals. This CDR3 comprises 13 residues. Trimming stripped 7 bases from V and 4 bases from J, with 14 bases between. The germline V gene has CDR1 LNHDA and CDR2 SQIVND (reference sequence).

This TCR was recovered from a man under 40 in good health. The source material was naive CD8+ T cells sorted from blood. This chain uses TRBV19 with TRBJ2-7; D is possibly TRBD1 (6 bases). For the CDR3, the DNA is TGTGCCAGTACGGGCAGGGGCGAATACGAGCAGTACTTC. Translated: CASTGRGEYEQYF. The variable domain in full, completed from reference TRBV19 and TRBJ2-7, reads DGGITQSPKYLFRKEGQNVTLSCEQNLNHDAMYWYRQDPGQGLRLIYYSQIVNDFQKGDIAEGYSVSREKKESFPLTVTSAQKNPTAFYLCASTGRGEYEQYFGPGTRLTVT.